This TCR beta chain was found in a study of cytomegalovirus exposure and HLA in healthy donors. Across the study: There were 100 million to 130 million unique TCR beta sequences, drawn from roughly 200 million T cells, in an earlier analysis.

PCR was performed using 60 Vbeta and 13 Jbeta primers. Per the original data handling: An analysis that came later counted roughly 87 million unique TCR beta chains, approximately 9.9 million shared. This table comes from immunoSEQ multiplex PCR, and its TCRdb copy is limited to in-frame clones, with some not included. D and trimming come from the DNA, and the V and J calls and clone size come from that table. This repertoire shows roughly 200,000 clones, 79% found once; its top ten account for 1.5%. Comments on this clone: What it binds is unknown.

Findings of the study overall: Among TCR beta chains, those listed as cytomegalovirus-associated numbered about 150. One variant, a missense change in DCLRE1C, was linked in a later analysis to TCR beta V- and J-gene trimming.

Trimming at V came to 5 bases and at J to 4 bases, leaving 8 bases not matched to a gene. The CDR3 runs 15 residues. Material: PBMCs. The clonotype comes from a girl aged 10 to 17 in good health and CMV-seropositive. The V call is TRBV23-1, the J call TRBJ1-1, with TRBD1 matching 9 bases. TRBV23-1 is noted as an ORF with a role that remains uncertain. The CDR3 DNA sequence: TGCGCCAGCAGTTATGAGGAGACAGGGGGCACTGAAGCTTTCTTT. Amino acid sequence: CASSYEETGGTEAFF.